This paragraph covers one TCR beta chain sequence. Its antigen is not identified. This sample is drawn from a study of shared clonotypes between healthy human individuals. V gave up 5 bases and J gave up 5 bases, with 15 bases separating them. The CDR3 consists of 14 residues. Per the germline V gene, CDR1 is MGHRA and CDR2 is YSYEKL. Overall study results and limits: Shared clonotypes across all four donors exceeded non-shared ones in generation probability.

Every subset had its genomic DNA shared out evenly among several immunoSEQ plates. Here immunoSEQ multiplex PCR was the method, and the copy in TCRdb shows in-frame clones only, minus some. The sample has around 550,000 clones, approximately 95% seen once. The sequenced sample was naive CD4+ T cells sorted from blood. Indicated subset: CD45RA+ positively selected. The TCR sequence derives from a woman aged 25 to 39 in good health. The chain couples TRBV4-1 to TRBJ1-1; D is unresolved. The CDR3 sequence: CASSVGRSRTEAFF. CDR3 nucleotide sequence: TGCGCCAGCAGCGTAGGCCGGTCAAGGACTGAAGCTTTCTTT.